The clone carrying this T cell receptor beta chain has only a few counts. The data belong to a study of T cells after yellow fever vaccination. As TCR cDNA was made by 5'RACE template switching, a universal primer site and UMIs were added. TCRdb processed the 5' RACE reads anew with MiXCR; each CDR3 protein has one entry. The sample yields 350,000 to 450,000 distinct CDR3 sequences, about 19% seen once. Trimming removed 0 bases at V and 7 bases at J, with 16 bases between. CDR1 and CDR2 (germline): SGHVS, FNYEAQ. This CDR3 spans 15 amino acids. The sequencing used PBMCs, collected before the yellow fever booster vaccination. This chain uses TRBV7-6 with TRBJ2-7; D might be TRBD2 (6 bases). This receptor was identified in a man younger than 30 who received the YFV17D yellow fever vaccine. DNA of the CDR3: TGTGCCAGCAGCTTAGCGTATGCCGGGGGAGGTGAGCAGTACTTC. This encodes CASSLAYAGGGEQYF.